The 3 T cell receptor beta chains below come from one sample, sequenced in a study of shared clonotypes between healthy human individuals. Produced via immunoSEQ multiplex PCR; TCRdb's table is partial and in-frame only. The table has approximately 1.4 million clones, about 98% seen once. Input material: naive CD4+ T cells sorted from blood. Subset meaning: CD45RA+ positively selected. These receptors were obtained from a man aged 30 to 39 in good health.

V gene TRBV27 combines with J gene TRBJ1-2; 8 bases align to TRBD1. V gave up 4 bases and J gave up 7 bases; unmatched junction bases: 2. Germline CDR1 reads MNHEY; CDR2 reads SMNVEV (reference sequence). The CDR3 has 12 residues. The CDR3 region is CASSYRGGGYTF. DNA of the CDR3: TGTGCCAGCAGTTACAGGGGGGGTGGCTACACCTTC.

This sequence joins TRBV2 and TRBJ2-1; TRBD2 agrees at 7 bases. The germline V gene encodes CDR1 SNHLY and CDR2 FYNNEI. This CDR3 region has 17 residues. V dropped 2 bases and J dropped 7; count of bases not matched to a gene: 14. The CDR3 coding sequence is TGTGCCAGCAGTGAATTAGACGGGAGGTTTCCGTGGAATGAGCAGTTCTTC. It is translated as CASSELDGRFPWNEQFF.

This clone is a singleton in its sample. The CDR3 sequence is CASSLGSLLNTEAFF. DNA of the CDR3: TGTGCCAGCAGCTTAGGCTCTCTTCTGAACACTGAAGCTTTCTTT. This rearrangement joins TRBV5-4 to TRBJ1-1; D remains unclear. Germline-derived CDR1 and CDR2 are SGHNT and YYREEE (reference sequence). The CDR3 runs 15 residues. The V and J ends lost 2 bases and 0 bases respectively, with 11 bases between them.